What follows describes a single T cell receptor beta chain. The specificity of this receptor is unknown. There are no base qualities to consult, and no much larger clone falls within one base. The library was built by means of the immunoSEQ multiplex PCR assay. The deep sequencing platform assayed approximately 100,000 TCR templates per sample. Genomic DNA extracted from sorted T cells was used for TCRbeta CDR3 sequencing. As for how the authors treated the data: The R programming language was used for clonal analysis of TCRbeta CDR3 data. Unstimulated samples were compared with post-reaction CFSE-low samples to define alloreactive CD4+ and CD8+ clones. Regulatory or non-regulatory origin was assigned to alloreactive CD4+ clones by matching of sequences to sorted unstimulated Treg and non-Treg repertoires. This is the immuneACCESS table as TCRdb keeps it, with only in-frame sequences that have V and J called. A part of the clones is gone; compared with another copy, unresolved V genes explain less than half, and the rest is unexplained. Clonal size and the V and J genes are those of that table, whereas D and trimming came from the DNA. The sample table contains about 85,000 clones; only one count was recorded for more than 85% of them. In total, the top ten clones hold approximately 17% of the sample.

The CDR3 contains 15 residues, cysteine and phenylalanine counted. The only DNA kept is the CDR3, 45 bases in frame from the first base. The germline V gene yields KGHSH for CDR1 and LQKENI for CDR2. This sample was taken from a study of siplizumab effects on memory and regulatory T cells (dated by TCRdb to about 2019). Broadly, across the study: The study examined how the anti-CD2 antibody siplizumab affects alloreactive T-cell subsets in allogeneic mixed lymphocyte reactions built from human PBMCs. Overall study results and their limits: Compared with memory T cells, unstimulated naive T cells appeared more diverse, and naive cells seemed to make a substantial contribution to the alloresponse. For roughly 75-96% of proliferating CD4+ or CD8+ clones, no naive or memory phenotype could be assigned. Siplizumab significantly lowered the cumulative frequency of alloreactive sequences that could be traced to unstimulated CD4+ memory T cells. Among mappable alloreactive CD4+ clones, an average Treg-derived fraction of roughly 71% was observed with siplizumab, compared with 26.9% in control reactions. Sequences below about 10^-5 frequency were poorly captured, so only a minor fraction of alloreactive clones could be mapped to unstimulated subsets. Whether proliferating Tregs from siplizumab cultures were suppressive was not functionally confirmed.

TCRbeta CDR3 sequencing was performed on sorted unstimulated T cells and on proliferating T cells recovered from mixed lymphocyte reactions. Fresh whole blood from ten to eleven HLA-typed healthy donors served as the source for isolating PBMCs. The rearrangement joined TRBV18 to TRBJ2-5, and 7 junction bases match TRBD2. The J call is uncertain, as TRBJ2-7 better fits the DNA end. Input material: CD8+ T cells sorted from blood. The TCR originated in a human donor in good health. The CDR3 has the sequence CASSPPVQRGYEQYF. The nucleotides are TGTGCCAGCTCACCACCGGTCCAGCGGGGCTACGAGCAGTACTTC.